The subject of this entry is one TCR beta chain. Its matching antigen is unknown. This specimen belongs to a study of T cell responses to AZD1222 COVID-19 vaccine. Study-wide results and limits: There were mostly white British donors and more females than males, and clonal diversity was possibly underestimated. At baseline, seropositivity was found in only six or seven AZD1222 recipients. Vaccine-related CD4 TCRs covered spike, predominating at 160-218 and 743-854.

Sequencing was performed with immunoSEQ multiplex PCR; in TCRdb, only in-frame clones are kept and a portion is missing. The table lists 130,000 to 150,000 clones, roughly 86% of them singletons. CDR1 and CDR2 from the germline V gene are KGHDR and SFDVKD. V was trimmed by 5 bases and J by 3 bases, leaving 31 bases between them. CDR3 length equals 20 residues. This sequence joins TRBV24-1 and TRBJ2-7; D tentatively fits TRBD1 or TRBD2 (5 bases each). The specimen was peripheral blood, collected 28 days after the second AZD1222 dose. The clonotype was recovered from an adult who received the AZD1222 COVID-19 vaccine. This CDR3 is CATSALTGSEGKLGVYEQYF. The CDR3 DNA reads TGTGCCACCAGTGCCCTCACCGGTTCAGAGGGGAAATTGGGCGTCTACGAGCAGTACTTC.